The clone carrying this T cell receptor beta chain was detected only a few times. Its antigen remains unidentified. This sample is drawn from a study of cytomegalovirus exposure and HLA in healthy donors. Background on the study: The 100 million to 140 million unique TCR beta sequences, from about 170 million T cells, were found by an earlier analysis. Study findings and constraints: A list of 164 TCR beta chains associated with cytomegalovirus was given. Cytomegalovirus status was reportedly diagnosed by the classifier with high sensitivity and specificity.

With 6 bases clipped from V and 2 bases from J, the junction kept 8 bases outside the gene matches. The CDR3 runs 17 residues. Germline V gene data show CDR1 as MDHEN and CDR2 as SYDVKM. PCR amplification relied on 60 Vbeta primers (plus 13 Jbeta primers). Sequenced by immunoSEQ multiplex PCR; TCRdb stores in-frame clones only, minus some. The table shows fewer than 95,000 clones, with approximately 69% occurring only once. This TCR derives from a woman in her 50s in good health and CMV-seropositive. The sequenced sample was PBMCs. The chain recombines TRBV28 with TRBJ2-1; 12 bases agree with TRBD2. CDR3 protein: CASSGLTSGGPYNEQFF. CDR3 bases: TGTGCCAGCAGCGGTCTGACTAGCGGGGGACCCTACAATGAGCAGTTCTTC. Full variable domain (rest looked up from reference TRBV28 and TRBJ2-1): DVKVTQSSRYLVKRTGEKVFLECVQDMDHENMFWYRQDPGLGLRLIYFSYDVKMKEKGDIPEGYSVSREKKERFSLILESASTNQTSMYLCASSGLTSGGPYNEQFFGPGTRLTVL.